This T cell receptor (beta chain) was sequenced for a study of T cells after yellow fever vaccination. Study-wide points: Abundant clonotypes (contaminants from the bulk population) could be present in FACS-sorted repertoires.

Details on this clonotype: Its antigen is not known.

CDR1 and CDR2 from the germline V gene are GTSNPN and SVGIG (reference sequence). This CDR3 is built from 14 residues. The V and J ends lost 2 bases and 6 bases respectively, with 14 bases between them. TCRdb re-derived calls from the 5' RACE reads in MiXCR, one entry per CDR3 protein. The sample yields under 600,000 distinct CDR3 sequences, roughly 12% seen once. This receptor was identified in a man between 25 and 39 years old who received the YFV17D yellow fever vaccine. The sequenced sample was PBMCs, obtained on the day of the yellow fever booster vaccination. The genes are TRBV30 and TRBJ1-5; D is possibly TRBD1 (6 bases). In DNA form, the CDR3 reads TGTGCCTGGAGTACAGGGACGGTAACTCAGCCCCAGCATTTT. Its protein product is CAWSTGTVTQPQHF.